This TCR beta chain comes out of a study of cytomegalovirus exposure and HLA in healthy donors (dated by TCRdb to about 2017). Describing the broader study: An earlier analysis of about 560 of the donors reported around 280 Gb of sequence data and 95 million to 120 million unique TCR beta sequences obtained from about 180 million T cells. An early release covering around 630 HLA-typed donors comprised about 300 gigabases of sequencing data and 65 million to 100 million unique TCR sequences. Of the 300 to 450 genotyped donors, about 80% fell in the genetic ancestry cluster associated with self-reported Caucasian donors. The study aimed to test whether cataloging public T cell receptors could reveal signatures of past pathogen exposure. The study profiled the T cell repertoires of 550 to 700 subjects by immunosequencing and related them to cytomegalovirus serostatus. In addition to the first cohort of 666 subjects, a separate validation cohort of over 90 different subjects was used. To predict cytomegalovirus infection status, the study combined high-throughput TCR immunosequencing, statistical association of individual TCRs with disease status, and machine learning. To study patterns of TCR occurrence, a later analysis re-analyzed previously published TCR beta repertoires from several hundred donors and added high-resolution HLA genotyping. Rather than using new phenotypic data, the later analysis identified candidate immune exposures from TCR beta sequences and from how often those sequences occurred across donors. To decide whether each TCR beta V gene segment behaved as functional or pseudogenic, an earlier analysis of fewer than 750 of the donors relied on high-throughput TCR beta sequencing. Donor age, sex, ethnicity and CMV serostatus were collected together with the repertoire data. In a later genetic analysis, genome-wide SNP genotypes for about 60% of the 666 donors were used, and that subset was treated as a discovery cohort. Every discovery cohort repertoire had been produced on one sequencing platform. HLA typing covered class I and class II loci at four-digit resolution. The number of typed donors differed by locus: about 620-640 for A, B, C, DRB1 and DQB1; approximately 520 for DQA1; 606 for DPA1; and around 470 for DPB1. Because of strong linkage in the cohort, roughly five DR-DQ haplotypes were treated as single units for association and clustering. Across roughly 420 genotyped donors of the cohort, an average of approximately 240,000 unique TCR beta nucleotide sequences per donor were sequenced, and roughly 20% of those sequences were non-productive.

Of note for this clone: The clone's antigen remains unknown. No base quality values were provided; no much bigger clone lies one nucleotide off.

The paper as a whole reports these results and caveats: In this cohort, only TCR beta chains were sequenced, and detectable features were limited by the absence of alpha or paired-chain data. Most CMV-associated TCR beta chains appeared to be HLA-restricted in a later analysis, and the HLA associations seemed to be driven largely by CMV exposure. The study listed 150 to 200 TCR beta chains as associated with cytomegalovirus. A few of the identified cytomegalovirus-associated TCR beta chains were confirmed in vitro to be specific for cytomegalovirus antigens. CMV serostatus was the only immune exposure information available for the cohort. Cytomegalovirus status was reported to be diagnosed by the classifier with high specificity and sensitivity in both the original and validation cohorts. According to a later genetic analysis, donors in an Asian-associated ancestry cluster had fewer N-insertions in productive TCRs than the approximately 630-donor mean. Specific HLA alleles were associated with 18,000 or so TCR beta sequences at a false discovery rate of 0.05 in a later analysis. Strong co-occurrence of HLA alleles, especially DR and DQ, made assigning TCR associations to individual alleles difficult. Most TCR sequences were observed very rarely across donors, whereas some public TCRs were present in many individuals. In an earlier analysis of some 540 of the donors, most TCR beta V segments appeared in productive rearrangements about 87% or about 30% of the time, broadly matching IMGT annotations. The sequencing pipeline was judged likely to have produced a cluster of highly shared sequence variants as a technical artifact. According to a later analysis, TCR association rates differed among HLA loci, with DRB1 alleles showing the most associated TCRs and HLA-C alleles showing the fewest. The authors suggested that the approach could potentially be generalized to other disease states and immunological phenotypes. Compared with equally common non-associated chains, HLA-associated TCR beta chains in a later analysis were more clonally expanded and had lower generation probabilities. The earlier analysis of fewer than 750 of the donors excluded seventeen rarely observed V segments, including chromosome 9 orphons, because counts were too low. A later analysis reported that several top co-occurrence clusters appeared linked to parvovirus B19, influenza, CMV and Epstein-Barr virus. A further reported finding was that TCR beta sequences accurately predicted the HLA-A and HLA-B alleles for most subjects in the first cohort. Linkage disequilibrium might explain the correlated functional status among segregating V segments, but an unknown experimental factor could not be ruled out. In a later genetic analysis, a missense DCLRE1C variant was associated with V-gene and J-gene trimming of TCR beta chains, and the association was replicated in an independent cohort. Because HLA typing was missing for some donors at each locus, association tests included only the typed subset. Roughly uniform sequencing depth across donors was assumed in presence/absence analyses, although this assumption may not hold.

Libraries came from the immunoSEQ multiplex PCR assay. For the multiplex PCR, a mixture combining 60 forward primers for TCR Vbeta segments and 13 reverse primers for TCR Jbeta segments was used. Amplification of the CDR3 region of rearranged TCR beta genes was performed with a multiplex PCR assay on genomic DNA. The amplified TCR beta libraries were sequenced on the Illumina HiSeq System as 87-base-pair reads. The paper's processing steps were these. A later analysis tallied approximately 87 million unique TCR beta chains across the 666 repertoires, and some 10 million of those chains were shared by two or more donors. Raw reads were error-corrected and collapsed into unique sequences with a nearest-neighbor algorithm that merged closely related sequences to remove PCR and sequencing errors. To assign V, D and J gene segments, CDR3 sequences were aligned to IMGT reference sequences. For a sequence to be retained, at least a six-nucleotide match to both a V gene segment and a J gene segment was required. A rearrangement was called productive if the CDR3 had no stop codons and remained in frame with V and J, and every other rearrangement was called non-productive. CDR3 was defined according to IMGT convention as the region running from the second conserved V-encoded cysteine to the conserved J-encoded phenylalanine. The earlier analysis of about 640 of the donors excluded any sequence lacking an unambiguous match to a single V gene segment. An earlier analysis of 550 to 650 of the donors classified V segments as functional when productive rearrangements were above 56.7% and as segregating when the standard deviation between donors was above 5%. A statistical classification framework was built for diagnosing cytomegalovirus status from the catalog of TCR beta chain sequences. A later analysis assigned V and J genes by comparing TCR nucleotide sequences with IMGT/GENE-DB human TR gene sequences. In a later analysis, CDR3 sequences and most-parsimonious VDJ recombination scenarios were assigned using the TCRdist pipeline. In a later analysis, each TCR beta chain was defined by its CDR3 amino acid sequence together with its V-gene family, and reads without a unique V-gene family were excluded. As a way to deal with suspected cross-contamination and a sequencing artifact, a later analysis dropped 450 to 700 nucleotide sequences that were highly shared and had low generation probability. In a later analysis, a clonal expansion index was calculated for each public chain from normalized within-repertoire ranks of inferred template counts. A later analysis computed generation probabilities with a VDJ recombination model fitted to out-of-frame rearrangements, and checked the results against IGoR. In a later analysis, hypergeometric tests were used to score TCR-TCR, TCR-HLA and TCR-CMV co-occurrence, with a repertoire-size bias correction applied to TCR pairs. A later analysis estimated false discovery rates by permuting HLA or CMV assignments 20 times. In a later analysis, co-occurring TCRs were grouped using DBSCAN, and TCRdist sequence similarity was added for clustering within HLA-allele-positive subsets. Repertoires with fewer than 30,000 or more than 120,000 public chains, plus five repertoires with anomalous nucleotide sharing, were excluded from co-occurrence clustering. The clones in this table, taken by TCRdb from immuneACCESS, are in-frame only. Not every clone is retained; where verified, under half of the shortfall comes from an unresolved V gene, and the cause of the rest is unknown. V, J and clone size derive from that table, while D and trimming were established from the DNA sequence. The table for this sample lists about 160,000 clones; around three quarters of them were counted only once. Approximately 3% of the sample rests with the top ten.

The cohort was made up of approximately 700 healthy bone marrow donors. All cohort members were sampled while nominally healthy, although unrecorded immune exposures were likely present. The donor tested CMV seronegative and was one of the 352 seronegative cohort members. A peripheral blood sample was provided by each donor, and peripheral blood mononuclear cells were used for TCR beta sequencing. The Qiagen DNeasy Blood Extraction Kit was used to extract genomic DNA from the blood cell samples. This sequence was found in a woman aged 40 to 50 in good health and CMV-seronegative. Input material: PBMCs.

Here is the DNA: TGTGCCAGCAGCTTAGTGTTAGCGGGGGGGAATGAGCAGTACTTC. This yields the protein CASSLVLAGGNEQYF. This receptor chain uses TRBV7-2 and TRBJ2-7, with TRBD2 matching 11 junction bases. Taken from the germline V gene, the CDR1 and CDR2 loops are SGHTA and FQGNSA. Its CDR3 holds 15 amino acids, cysteine through phenylalanine. The read is trimmed to its CDR3 DNA, 45 bases read in frame from base 1. The germline V and J ends show losses of 1 base and 7 bases respectively, and no gene match explains 6 bases of the junction.